One sample yielded the 10 T cell receptor beta chains listed below, sequenced in a study of blood T cells in healthy people across ages. Using a J-beta primer mix together with a sample-barcoded 5' primer, a second PCR was run for roughly 6 to 12 cycles. TCRdb re-derived calls from the 5' RACE reads in MiXCR, one entry per CDR3 protein. The table lists hundreds of thousands of distinct CDR3 sequences, approximately 24% of them singletons. These same data were also listed under a study on T cells of mothers and their children.

Sequenced input: blood. These receptors all stem from a boy aged 5-17 years in good health.

The chain couples TRBV5-4 to TRBJ2-7; D call uncertain. Germline CDR1 reads SGHNT; CDR2 reads YYREEE (reference sequence). The CDR3 consists of 13 residues. Trimming left V 2 bases short and J 4 bases short, with 10 bases between. Here the CDR3 reads CASSFGLGYEQYF. The DNA for the CDR3 is TGTGCCAGCAGCTTCGGTTTAGGGTACGAGCAGTACTTC.

This clonotype occurred a few times. V usage is TRBV11-1 and J usage is TRBJ2-1; 7 bases match TRBD2. V gave up 5 bases and J gave up 5 bases; unmatched junction bases: 9. The CDR3 loop spans 15 amino acids. CDR1 SGHAT and CDR2 FQDESV come from the germline V gene (reference sequence). The CDR3 DNA follows: TGTGCCAGCAGCACCCAGGGACTACTAAACAATGAGCAGTTCTTC. This gives the protein CASSTQGLLNNEQFF.

This chain uses TRBV5-1 with TRBJ1-4, with TRBD1 matching 8 bases. The V gene end was trimmed by 4 bases and the J gene end by 2 bases; junction bases not matched to a gene: 4. Germline assignment: CDR1 SGHRS and CDR2 YFSETQ. The CDR3 loop spans 15 amino acids. DNA of the CDR3: TGCGCCAGCAGCGTGACAGGGGCGACTAATGAAAAACTGTTTTTT. It is translated as CASSVTGATNEKLFF.

The V gene is TRBV10-3, the J gene TRBJ1-1; a weak D match, TRBD1 (5 bases). Germline lookup yields CDR1 ENHRY and CDR2 SYGVKD. The V end was cut by 5 bases, the J end by 3 bases, with 10 bases between. The CDR3 spans 13 residues. The CDR3 loop is CAISSRDYTEAFF. CDR3 DNA sequence: TGTGCCATCAGTTCCCGGGACTACACTGAAGCTTTCTTT.

This clonotype was observed a single time. At one end the junction does not follow the germline gene, possibly because of a read error. The gene calls are TRBV5-1 and TRBJ2-1, with unresolved D. The CDR3 is made up of 14 amino acids. Per the germline V gene, CDR1 is SGHRS and CDR2 is YFSETQ. In DNA, the CDR3 is TGCGCCAGCAGCTTGGAGGGAACCTACAAGGAGCAGTTCTTC. Its translation is CASSLEGTYKEQFF.

The CDR3 is CAGTIAGAGTDTQYF. The CDR3 DNA reads as TGTGCCGGGACCATAGCGGGGGCCGGCACAGATACGCAGTATTTT. This chain uses TRBV2 with TRBJ2-3, with 9 bases matching TRBD2. This CDR3 spans 15 amino acids. V was pared by 11 bases and J by 1 base, with 10 bases of the junction left unmatched. Germline CDR1 SNHLY, CDR2 FYNNEI.

There are a few counts of this clonotype. CDR3 nucleotides: TGTGCCTGGAGATCTTCCGGGGGGAATGAGCAGTTCTTC. It specifies CAWRSSGGNEQFF. V and J are TRBV30 and TRBJ2-1, with 7 bases matching TRBD2. The V gene's germline CDR1 is GTSNPN and CDR2 SVGIG (reference sequence). V was pared by 3 bases and J by 7 bases, with 6 bases of the junction left unmatched. The CDR3 sequence is 13 residues long.

This clonotype came up once. This chain joins TRBV5-1 and TRBJ2-5; D is possibly TRBD1 (6 bases). CDR1 and CDR2 (germline): SGHRS, YFSETQ. Trimming stripped 0 bases from V and 10 bases from J, with 16 bases between. This CDR3 has 14 residues. CDR3 in amino acids: CASSLGGPGEGQYF. Written as DNA, the CDR3 is TGCGCCAGCAGCTTGGGCGGCCCAGGGGAAGGCCAGTACTTC. Using reference TRBV5-1 and TRBJ2-5 for the parts outside the CDR3, the full variable domain is KAGVTQTPRYLIKTRGQQVTLSCSPISGHRSVSWYQQTPGQGLQFLFEYFSETQRNKGNFPGRFSGRQFSNSRSEMNVSTLELGDSALYLCASSLGGPGEGQYFGPGTRLLVL.

This clonotype appeared a few times. The chain joins TRBV6-1 to TRBJ2-7; possibly TRBD1 for D (6 bases). This CDR3 contains 14 residues. Germline CDR1 MNHNS, CDR2 SASEGT. The V and J ends lost 6 bases and 2 bases respectively, with 14 bases between them. This chain's CDR3 is CASSKGQGPYEQYF. In nucleotides, the CDR3 is TGTGCCAGCAGCAAAGGGCAGGGGCCCTACGAGCAGTACTTC.

This clonotype occurred a few times. The rearrangement joins TRBV11-2 to TRBJ2-5, with D perhaps matching TRBD2 (6 bases). Germline lookup yields CDR1 SGHAT and CDR2 FQNNGV. Trimming took 5 bases from V and 3 from J, leaving 28 bases between them. This CDR3 comprises 19 residues. The DNA for the CDR3 is TGTGCCAGCAGCCCCGCCGGGGGAGCGGCTGAGCCCTCTAAAGAGACCCAGTACTTC. As protein: CASSPAGGAAEPSKETQYF.